A selection of T cell receptor beta chains follows, all from one sample in a study of control samples from healthy donors and cancer patients. Assay used: immunoSEQ multiplex PCR; TCRdb lists only in-frame clones, some missing. The table records 150,000 to 200,000 clones, roughly 93% of them present only once. Sequenced: blood. These receptors were obtained from a man between 18 and 35 years old in good health. The CDR3 runs from the conserved cysteine through the conserved F or W. Fields, in order: V gene, J gene, clone size, CDR3 length, D gene, CDR3 DNA, CDR3 protein. The D gene is left open where the match is weak. Some rows mark clone size as missing; the rest say once, few, many or name a class of expanded clone.

>TRBV5-6|TRBJ2-7|NA|16|TRBD1
TGTGCCAGCAGCCCCGGGACAGGTTCTTCATCCTACGAGCAGTACTTC
CASSPGTGSSSYEQYF
>TRBV6-1|TRBJ1-6|NA|16|NA
TGTGCCAGCAGTGTAACAGTGGGCTCCTATAATTCACCCCTCCACTTT
CASSVTVGSYNSPLHF
>TRBV25-1|TRBJ1-3|NA|18|TRBD1
TGTGCCAGCAGTCCAACCGGAGACAGGGGCCTCTCTGGAAACACCATATATTTT
CASSPTGDRGLSGNTIYF
>TRBV4-1|TRBJ1-5|few|16|TRBD1
TGCGCCAGCAGCCAAGCCGGGACAGGGGGCGCCGGGCCCCAGCATTTT
CASSQAGTGGAGPQHF
>TRBV28|TRBJ1-4|NA|15|TRBD1
TGTGCCAGCAGTCAGACCGGGACAGGTCATGAAAAACTGTTTTTT
CASSQTGTGHEKLFF
>TRBV9|TRBJ1-3|NA|16|NA
TGTGCCAGCAGCGTAGACAGGGCGTCGGTTGGAAACACCATATATTTT
CASSVDRASVGNTIYF
>TRBV7-9|TRBJ2-3|NA|15|TRBD1
TGTGCCAGCAGCTTAGGGGACAGGGAGACAGATACGCAGTATTTT
CASSLGDRETDTQYF
>TRBV29-1|TRBJ1-2|NA|13|NA
TGCAGCGTCCCCTCGACATCTAACTATGGCTACACCTTC
CSVPSTSNYGYTF
>TRBV6-1|TRBJ2-4|NA|13|NA
TGTGCCAGCAGTGAACCGGACAGAAACATTCAGTACTTC
CASSEPDRNIQYF
>TRBV3-1/TRBV3-2|TRBJ1-1|once|15|NA
TGTGCCAGCAGCCAAGGACATTTTTCGAACACTGAAGCTTTCTTT
CASSQGHFSNTEAFF
>TRBV24-1|TRBJ2-5|once|20|TRBD2
TGTGCCACCAGTGATTTCCCGACTAGCGGGGAATTGGGTAGCGGGGAGACCCAGTACTTC
CATSDFPTSGELGSGETQYF
>TRBV21-1|TRBJ2-3|NA|19|NA
TGTGCCAGCAGCAAAACGGGGACTAGCGGGGGGCCGAACACAGATACGCAGTATTTT
CASSKTGTSGGPNTDTQYF
>TRBV7-3|TRBJ2-5|NA|16|NA
TGTGCCAGCAGCTTAAACGGTTACAGCCACCAAGAGACCCAGTACTTC
CASSLNGYSHQETQYF
>TRBV7-2|TRBJ2-7|NA|16|TRBD1
TGTGCCAGCAGCACAGCCCTTGGGCAGGGGGCTAAGGAGCAGTACTTC
CASSTALGQGAKEQYF
>TRBV10-3|TRBJ2-2|NA|16|NA
TGTGCCATCAGCAGTAGACAACTGGCGAACACCGGGGAGCTGTTTTTT
CAISSRQLANTGELFF
>TRBV19|TRBJ1-2|once|14|NA
TGTGCCAGTAGTGCCACCGGGACATTTTATGGCTACACCTTC
CASSATGTFYGYTF
>TRBV5-3|TRBJ1-2|NA|17|TRBD1
TGTGCCAGAAGCTTGGAGTCACAGGGGCCCGCTAACTATGGCTACACCTTC
CARSLESQGPANYGYTF
>TRBV18|TRBJ1-1|NA|14|NA
TGTGCCAGCTCACGTGGACAGACGAACACTGAAGCTTTCTTT
CASSRGQTNTEAFF
>TRBV12-3/TRBV12-4|TRBJ1-1|NA|13|NA
TGTGCCAGCAGTTTATGGGGAGGCACTGAAGCTTTCTTT
CASSLWGGTEAFF
>TRBV6-6|TRBJ2-7|NA|15|NA
TGTGCCAGCAGTTACTGGATAGGGGACTTCTACGAGCAGTACTTC
CASSYWIGDFYEQYF
>TRBV14|TRBJ1-3|once|18|NA
TGTGCCAGCAGCCAAGGGAAGTTGGGGACCTTCTCTGGAAACACCATATATTTT
CASSQGKLGTFSGNTIYF
>TRBV7-6|TRBJ2-2|NA|15|TRBD1
TGTGCCAGCAGCTTCGGGACAGGGGGGACCGGGGAGCTGTTTTTT
CASSFGTGGTGELFF
>TRBV5-8|TRBJ2-3|once|12|NA
TGTGCCAGCAGTTACAGGGTTGGTACGCAGTATTTT
CASSYRVGTQYF
>TRBV12-2|TRBJ2-1|NA|15|NA
TGTGCAAGCCCCTCTAGGGGACTAGAGTACAATGAGCAGTTCTTC
CASPSRGLEYNEQFF